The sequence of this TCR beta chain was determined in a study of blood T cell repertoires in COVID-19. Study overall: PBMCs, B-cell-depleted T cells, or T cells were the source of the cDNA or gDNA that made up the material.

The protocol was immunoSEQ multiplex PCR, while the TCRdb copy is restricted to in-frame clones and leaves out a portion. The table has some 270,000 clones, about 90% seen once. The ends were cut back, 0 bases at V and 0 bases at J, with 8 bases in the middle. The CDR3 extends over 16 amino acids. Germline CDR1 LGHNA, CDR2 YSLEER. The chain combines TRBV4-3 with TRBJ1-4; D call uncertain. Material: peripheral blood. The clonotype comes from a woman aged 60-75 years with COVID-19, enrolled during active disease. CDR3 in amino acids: CASSQDAGATNEKLFF. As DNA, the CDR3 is TGCGCCAGCAGCCAAGATGCGGGAGCAACTAATGAAAAACTGTTTTTT.